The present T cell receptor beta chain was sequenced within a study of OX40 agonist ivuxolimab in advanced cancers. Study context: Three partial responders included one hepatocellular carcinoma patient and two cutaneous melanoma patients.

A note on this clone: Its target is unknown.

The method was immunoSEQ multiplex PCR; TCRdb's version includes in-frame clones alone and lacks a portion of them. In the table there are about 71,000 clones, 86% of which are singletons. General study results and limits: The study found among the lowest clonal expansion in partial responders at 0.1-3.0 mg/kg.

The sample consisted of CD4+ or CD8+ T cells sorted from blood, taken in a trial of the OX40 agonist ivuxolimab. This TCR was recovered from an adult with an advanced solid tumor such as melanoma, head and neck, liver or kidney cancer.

This chain's CDR3 is CASSDPSAPGANVLTF. In nucleotides, the CDR3 is TGTGCCAGCAGTGATCCTAGCGCCCCTGGGGCCAACGTCCTGACTTTC. The gene calls are TRBV27 and TRBJ2-6; tentative D call: TRBD2 (6 bases). Germline CDR1 and CDR2: MNHEY and SMNVEV (reference sequence). Trimming took off 5 bases at V and 2 bases at J, with 13 bases between the two ends. The CDR3 loop spans 16 amino acids.